This TCR beta chain was sequenced in a study of shared clonotypes between healthy human individuals. Study outcomes and limitations: Compared with memory subsets, naive subsets generally had larger estimated richness.

The test was conducted at deep level. Method: immunoSEQ multiplex PCR; TCRdb's copy keeps in-frame clones and lacks some. The sample includes about 1.5 million clones, 95% to 99% seen only once; the top ten take 0.45%. On this clone itself: The antigen is undetermined.

From germline, CDR1 is ENHRY and CDR2 SYGVKD. CDR3 size: 16 residues. The germline V and J ends were trimmed by 2 bases and 1 base, with 11 bases remaining between them. The rearrangement joins TRBV10-3 to TRBJ2-2, with D hard to call. The source of this sequence is a man aged 25-45 years in good health. What was sequenced was naive CD4+ T cells sorted from blood. As to subset: CD45RA+ positively selected. CDR3 in amino acids: CAISENPPGNTGELFF. The CDR3 coding sequence is TGTGCCATCAGTGAGAATCCTCCGGGGAACACCGGGGAGCTGTTTTTT.